This T cell receptor (beta chain) was retrieved from a study of graft-versus-host responses after intestinal transplantation. General study findings and limits: Some patients had graft-donor T cell macrochimerism. In their allografts, the ratios of graft-versus-host to host-versus-graft T cell clones were high.

This clone is a singleton in its sample. Its target is unknown. Data came from immunoSEQ multiplex PCR; TCRdb stores just in-frame clones and leaves some out. This sample has tens of thousands of clones; around 94% occur once, and the top ten carry about 0.78%. The CDR3 is 16 amino acids. Trimming at V came to 4 bases and at J to 4 bases, leaving 8 bases not matched to a gene. Germline-derived CDR1 and CDR2 are LGHNA and YSLEER. Sequenced here: PBMCs, sampled 16 days after intestinal transplant. The sequence was collected from a human patient who received an intestinal transplant, so some T cells may come from the graft donor. The chain couples TRBV4-3 to TRBJ1-4, with 8 bases aligning to TRBD1. The CDR3 protein is CASSRAWTGHNEKLFF. The CDR3, as DNA: TGCGCCAGCAGCCGGGCATGGACAGGGCATAATGAAAAACTGTTTTTT.